This note documents a single T cell receptor beta chain sequence. These data are taken from a study of blood T cell repertoires in COVID-19. Germline V gene lookup returns CDR1 SGDLS and CDR2 YYNGEE. V lost 3 bases and J lost 9; bases outside the gene matches: 3. This CDR3 has 12 residues. Repertoires were generated with immunoSEQ multiplex PCR, while TCRdb's copy carries only in-frame clones and drops some. Among 450,000 or so clones, roughly 87% were seen once, and the ten largest hold about 0.63%. The TCR was taken from a young man who had recovered from COVID-19. This rearrangement joins TRBV9 to TRBJ1-3; 7 positions agree with TRBD1. Source material: PBMCs or T cells enriched from blood (not recorded which). CDR3 sequence (DNA): TGTGCCAGCAGCGAGACAGGGATCACCATATATTTT. Protein sequence: CASSETGITIYF.